There are many counts of the clone carrying this T cell receptor (beta chain). This specimen belongs to a study of regulatory T cells in long-lasting Graves disease. Sequencing libraries for TCR beta were prepared with iRepertoire HTBI primers and Arm-PCR of CDR3 regions. TCRdb redid the calling of the multiplex PCR reads with MiXCR, one entry per CDR3 protein. The table has about 350,000 distinct CDR3 sequences, 16% seen once. Indicated time point: newly diagnosed GD, antithyroid drugs for less than 3 months. There was RNA extracted from PBMCs, and the TCR library was made from it. This same sample was also part of a study on T cells in Graves' hyperthyroidism and ophthalmopathy. From that paper: Across 18 months, stable Graves' hyperthyroidism was marked by no progression to ophthalmopathy. Hyperthyroidism patients were newly diagnosed, had disease duration under 2 months, and were aged 18 to 65 years.

This TCR came from a man aged 40-55 years with Graves disease. The sequencing used peripheral blood mononuclear cells (PBMCs), collected at new diagnosis, from a patient treated with antithyroid drugs.

CDR3 coding DNA: TGTGCCAGCACTACAAGGGGACAGGGGTTAGACATTCAGTACTTC. The encoded protein is CASTTRGQGLDIQYF. The chain recombines TRBV6-1 with TRBJ2-4, with 10 bases lining up with TRBD1. This CDR3 is built from 15 residues. Trimming cost V 7 bases and J 8 bases; bases outside gene matches: 11. CDR1 is MNHNS and CDR2 is SASEGT in the germline V gene.